Listed here is a single TCR beta chain. The sample is drawn from a study of blood T cell repertoires in COVID-19. Across the whole study: PBMCs, B-cell-depleted T cells, or T cells provided the cDNA or gDNA that made up the material.

Methods used by the authors: Reference gene primer amplification gave estimated nucleated cell counts. Assay: immunoSEQ multiplex PCR; the TCRdb copy retains only in-frame clones and omits some. The V and J calls and clone size were taken over from that table, and D and trimming were inferred from the DNA. The data hold 100,000 to 150,000 clones, with around 90% observed a single time. The CDR3 totals 15 residues. From germline, CDR1 is LGHNA and CDR2 YSLEER. The germline V and J ends were trimmed by 6 bases and 4 bases, with 16 bases remaining between them. Source material: peripheral blood. The chain combines TRBV4-3 with TRBJ1-3; tentative D call: TRBD1 (6 bases). The source is a woman aged 50 to 60 with active or convalescent COVID-19. CDR3 in amino acids: CASSPGHNLGNTIYF. The CDR3 DNA sequence: TGCGCCAGCAGTCCGGGACACAATCTGGGAAACACCATATATTTT.